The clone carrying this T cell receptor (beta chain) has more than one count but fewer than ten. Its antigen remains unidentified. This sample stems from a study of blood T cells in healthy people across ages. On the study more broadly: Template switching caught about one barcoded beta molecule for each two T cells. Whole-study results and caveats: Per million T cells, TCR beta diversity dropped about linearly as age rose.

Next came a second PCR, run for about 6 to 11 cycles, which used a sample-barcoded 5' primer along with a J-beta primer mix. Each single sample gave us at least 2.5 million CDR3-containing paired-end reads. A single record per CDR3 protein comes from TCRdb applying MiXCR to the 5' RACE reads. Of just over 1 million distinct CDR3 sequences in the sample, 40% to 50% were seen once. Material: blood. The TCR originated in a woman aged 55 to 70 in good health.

CDR3 sequence reads: CAWSSQGLALAKNIQYF. CDR3 DNA: TGTGCCTGGAGTTCTCAGGGACTAGCCCTAGCCAAAAACATTCAGTACTTC. The V and J genes are TRBV30 and TRBJ2-4; the match to TRBD2 covers 9 bases. The germline gives CDR1 GTSNPN, CDR2 SVGIG (reference sequence). J was trimmed by 0 bases and V by 2 bases; bases with no gene match: 8. The CDR3 loop spans 17 amino acids.